Below are 6 T cell receptor beta chains sequenced from a single sample in a study of human T cells and chemical hapten exposure. Described time point: pre-sensitization, week 0. Treatment in this sample: therapeutic diphenylcyclopropenone sensitization with weekly scalp DPC. TCRdb redid the calling of the RACE reads with MiXCR, one entry per CDR3 protein. The sample carries around 250,000 distinct CDR3 sequences, 7.5% to 9% recorded once. The material sequenced was whole blood, taken in connection with sensitization to the hapten diphenylcyclopropenone (DPC). These receptors were collected from a woman aged 40-49 years with alopecia areata. Some clones in this sample may be carry-over from other donors' samples.

This clonotype was detected a few times. The genes are TRBV3-1 and TRBJ2-1, with 8 bases lining up with TRBD2. This CDR3 comprises 15 residues. The J segment lost 4 bases and the V segment lost 2 bases, leaving 4 bases of the junction unmatched. Germline CDR1 LGHDT, CDR2 YNNKEL (reference sequence). This CDR3 is CASSQQAGAYNEQFF. In DNA form, the CDR3 reads TGTGCCAGCAGCCAACAAGCGGGAGCTTACAATGAGCAGTTCTTC.

This chain links TRBV6-2 or TRBV6-3 with TRBJ1-1, with TRBD1 matching over 9 bases. CDR3 length equals 16 residues. Germline V lookup: CDR1 MNHEY, CDR2 SVGEGT. Trimming removed 6 bases from V and 0 bases from J; junction bases left unmatched: 8. CDR3 protein: CASSRGTGILNTEAFF. In DNA form, the CDR3 reads TGTGCCAGCAGCCGGGGGACAGGGATTCTGAACACTGAAGCTTTCTTT.

This clonotype was counted a few times. The chain joins TRBV10-3 to TRBJ2-7; 10 positions agree with TRBD1. Germline V lookup: CDR1 ENHRY, CDR2 SYGVKD. The CDR3 is 19 residues long. The trim removed 0 bases at V and 3 bases at J, leaving 14 bases unmatched. Here the CDR3 reads CAISESNPRGQGTDYEQYF. In DNA form, the CDR3 reads TGTGCCATCAGTGAGTCGAACCCAAGGGGACAGGGGACTGACTACGAGCAGTACTTC.

This clonotype has a handful of counts. One end of the junction does not line up with germline, which may come from a read error. The chain uses TRBV7-7 and TRBJ2-7; D unclear. The CDR3 length is 14 residues. Germline V gives CDR1 SSHAT, CDR2 FNYEAQ (reference sequence). The CDR3 protein is CASSPSPSSYEQYF. CDR3 sequence (DNA): TGTGCTAGCAGCCCGTCTCCTAGCTCCTACGAGCAGTACTTC.

This clonotype came up many times. V usage is TRBV27 and J usage is TRBJ1-4, with 7 bases identical to TRBD1. V shed 8 bases, J shed 6 bases, and the junction held 6 bases outside the gene matches. Per germline, CDR1 MNHEY and CDR2 SMNVEV (reference sequence). This CDR3 has 13 amino acids. CDR3 bases: TGTGCCAGCTCCAGACAGGGAGATGAAAAACTGTTTTTT. This encodes CASSRQGDEKLFF.

Only a few counts were recorded for this clonotype. J is TRBJ1-2 and V is TRBV18; 7 bases line up with TRBD1. The CDR3 runs to 15 residues. Per the germline V gene, CDR1 is KGHSH and CDR2 is LQKENI. The ends lost 3 bases at V and 2 bases at J; junction bases unmatched: 6. The CDR3: CASSPGQDPNYGYTF. The CDR3 coding sequence is TGTGCCAGCTCACCCGGACAGGACCCCAACTATGGCTACACCTTC.